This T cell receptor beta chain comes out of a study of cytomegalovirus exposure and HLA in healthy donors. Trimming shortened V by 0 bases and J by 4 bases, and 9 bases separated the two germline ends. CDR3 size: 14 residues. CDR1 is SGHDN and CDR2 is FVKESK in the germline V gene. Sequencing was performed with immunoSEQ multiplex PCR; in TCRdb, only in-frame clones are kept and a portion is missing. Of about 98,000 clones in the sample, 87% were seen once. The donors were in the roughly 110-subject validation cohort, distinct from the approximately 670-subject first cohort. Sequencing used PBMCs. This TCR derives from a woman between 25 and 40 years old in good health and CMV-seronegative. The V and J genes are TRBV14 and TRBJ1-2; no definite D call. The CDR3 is CASSQEWRGYGYTF. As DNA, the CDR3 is TGTGCCAGCAGCCAAGAGTGGCGGGGCTATGGCTACACCTTC.